The 21 T cell receptor beta chains presented below share a single source sample, sequenced in a study of shared clonotypes between healthy human individuals. Profiling relied on immunoSEQ multiplex PCR, and the TCRdb table lists in-frame clones only, not all of them. The sample contains a few million clones, roughly 93% of which appear only once. CD45RO-negative, CCR7-positively selected cells formed the naive CD8 fraction, excluding terminally differentiated effector memory CD45RA+ cells. Sequencing input: naive CD8+ T cells from PBMCs. The receptors originated from a man between 18 and 35 years old in good health. Some clones in this sample may be carry-over from other donors' samples.

V usage is TRBV29-1 and J usage is TRBJ1-2; D remains unclear. Trimming pared 0 bases from V and 4 bases from J, leaving 12 bases between. CDR3 size: 14 residues. Germline values: CDR1 SQVTM, CDR2 ANQGSEA. The CDR3 protein is CSVEDNEALYGYTF. As DNA, the CDR3 is TGCAGCGTTGAAGATAATGAGGCCCTCTATGGCTACACCTTC.

The chain couples TRBV11-2 to TRBJ2-7, with D unresolved. Trimming removed 0 bases from V and 6 bases from J, with 6 bases in between. This CDR3 comprises 12 residues. Germline CDR1 is SGHAT and CDR2 is FQNNGV. The CDR3 here is CASSLEDFEQYF. The CDR3 coding sequence is TGTGCCAGCAGCTTAGAGGATTTCGAGCAGTACTTC.

This chain connects TRBV11-2 to TRBJ2-3; possibly TRBD2 for D (6 bases). Germline CDR1 and CDR2: SGHAT and FQNNGV. Trimming stripped 1 base from V and 5 bases from J, with 13 bases between. The CDR3 runs 15 residues. The CDR3 spells CASSLARGSRDTQYF. CDR3 DNA: TGTGCCAGCAGCTTAGCGCGGGGATCAAGAGATACGCAGTATTTT.

The table lists this clone with a count of one. DNA for the CDR3: TGTGCCAGCAGCTCGACAGAGTCAAATGAAAAACTGTTTTTT. Its translation: CASSSTESNEKLFF. This sequence joins TRBV7-9 and TRBJ1-4; D may be TRBD1 (5 bases). CDR1 SEHNR and CDR2 FQNEAQ come from the germline V gene (reference sequence). Between the trimmed V and J ends, which lost 4 bases and 5 bases, there was a span of 11 bases. The CDR3 is 14 residues long. Variable domain in full (rest from reference TRBV7-9 and TRBJ1-4): DTGVSQNPRHKITKRGQNVTFRCDPISEHNRLYWYRQTLGQGPEFLTYFQNEAQLEKSRLLSDRFSAERPKGSFSTLEIQRTEQGDSAMYLCASSSTESNEKLFFGSGTQLSVL.

The chain recombines TRBV6-5 with TRBJ2-3, with 8 bases lining up with TRBD2. V lost 8 bases to trimming and J lost 5 bases; unmatched junction nucleotides: 9. CDR1 and CDR2 (germline): MNHEY, SVGAGI. The CDR3 runs 14 residues. In DNA, the CDR3 is TGTGCCAGCGGAGGAGCGGGAGAGGAAGATACGCAGTATTTT. This translates into CASGGAGEEDTQYF.

V and J are TRBV15 and TRBJ1-1, with 8 bases aligning to TRBD1. Germline values: CDR1 LNHNV, CDR2 YYDKDF (reference sequence). CDR3 length: 16 amino acids. Trimming at V came to 5 bases and at J to 0 bases, leaving 8 bases not matched to a gene. CDR3 nucleotide sequence: TGTGCCACCAGCCAAGGGACAGGTGTTTTGAACACTGAAGCTTTCTTT. As protein: CATSQGTGVLNTEAFF.

The V gene is TRBV5-1, the J gene TRBJ1-2; D gene ambiguous. Germline loops: CDR1 SGHRS, CDR2 YFSETQ. V was cut by 3 bases and J by 5 bases, with 17 bases left in between. The CDR3 runs to 15 residues. The CDR3 DNA reads as TGCGCCAGCAGCTCTCCCAGTAGGGATGAGTATGGCTACACCTTC. Its protein is CASSSPSRDEYGYTF.

J is TRBJ2-7 and V is TRBV7-8; 10 nucleotides line up with TRBD2. Germline CDR1 reads SGHVS; CDR2 reads FQNEAQ. The length of the CDR3 is 15 residues. V trimming: 5 bases; J trimming: 10 bases; junction bases outside the gene matches: 14. As DNA, the CDR3 is TGTGCCAGCAGCACCCCACCTAGCGGGAGTGTTACCCAGTACTTC. This gives the protein CASSTPPSGSVTQYF.

The rearrangement uses TRBV9 and TRBJ2-5; 7 bases are shared with TRBD1. Trimming cost V 3 bases and J 5 bases; bases outside gene matches: 10. The CDR3 covers 15 residues. Germline V gives CDR1 SGDLS, CDR2 YYNGEE. The CDR3 DNA reads as TGTGCCAGCAGCGCGTGGGACAGTTTTGGGGAGACCCAGTACTTC. Translating it yields CASSAWDSFGETQYF.

Notes on this clone: The sample has other DNA sequences that encode this CDR3 too. The V gene is TRBV7-6, the J gene TRBJ2-2; unclear D gene. Germline values: CDR1 SGHVS, CDR2 FNYEAQ. This CDR3 is built from 12 residues. The V gene lost 3 bases and the J gene lost 3 bases, with 2 bases spanning the gap. The CDR3 coding sequence is TGTGCCAGCAGCTTGCACACCGGGGAGCTGTTTTTT. Amino acid sequence: CASSLHTGELFF.

The V and J genes are TRBV28 and TRBJ1-5; possible D gene TRBD1, 6 bases. This CDR3 is built from 15 residues. Germline CDR1 is MDHEN and CDR2 is SYDVKM. V was shortened by 4 bases and J by 0 bases, with 10 bases between the two germline ends. The CDR3 nucleotides read TGTGCCAGCAGTTCGGGGACAACTAGCAATCAGCCCCAGCATTTT. Its translation: CASSSGTTSNQPQHF.

V gene TRBV15 combines with J gene TRBJ2-2; D is perhaps TRBD2 (6 bases). The CDR3 consists of 17 residues. The V end was cut by 0 bases, the J end by 0 bases, with 11 bases between. The germline CDR1 and CDR2 sequences are LNHNV and YYDKDF (reference sequence). The CDR3, as DNA: TGTGCCACCAGCAGAGAGACGGGGGTAACGAACACCGGGGAGCTGTTTTTT. It yields the protein CATSRETGVTNTGELFF.

V and J are TRBV7-6 and TRBJ2-1; possibly TRBD2 for D (6 bases). Trimming removed 7 bases from V and 6 bases from J, with 19 bases in between. In germline, CDR1 is SGHVS, CDR2 FNYEAQ. The CDR3 length is 15 residues. Here the CDR3 DNA reads TGTGCCAGCACCTCAGAACCGGGAGTGGGCAATGAGCAGTTCTTC. Translation: CASTSEPGVGNEQFF.

This sequence joins TRBV30 and TRBJ1-4; perhaps TRBD1 as D (5 bases). The CDR3 has 13 residues. Deletions cut 8 bases from V and 0 bases from J, with 10 bases between. Germline V gene sequence: CDR1 GTSNPN, CDR2 SVGIG (reference sequence). Here the CDR3 DNA reads TGTGCCGGAGGGGAAGCAACTAATGAAAAACTGTTTTTT. Encoded protein: CAGGEATNEKLFF.

J is TRBJ2-7 and V is TRBV2, with D maybe TRBD1 (5 bases). CDR1 is SNHLY and CDR2 is FYNNEI in the germline V gene. The V and J ends lost 7 bases and 2 bases respectively, with 21 bases between them. CDR3 length: 16 residues. The CDR3 protein is CASTTKGRAQPYEQYF. CDR3 coding DNA: TGTGCCAGCACCACCAAGGGCAGGGCTCAACCCTACGAGCAGTACTTC.

The CDR3 reads CASSLASQPDTQYF. Here the CDR3 DNA reads TGTGCCAGCAGCTTAGCTTCTCAGCCAGATACGCAGTATTTT. The chain employs TRBV7-7 and TRBJ2-3; D call uncertain. The V gene's germline CDR1 is SSHAT and CDR2 FNYEAQ (reference sequence). The CDR3 covers 14 residues. V lost 0 bases and J lost 4, with 8 bases in between.

V gene TRBV28 combines with J gene TRBJ2-1; D is tentatively TRBD1 or TRBD2 (6 bases each). Germline CDR1 is MDHEN and CDR2 is SYDVKM. This CDR3 is 15 amino acids long. V shed 6 bases and J shed 8 bases, with 20 bases lying between them. The CDR3 region is CASRLTGTWGDEQFF. DNA for the CDR3: TGTGCCAGCAGATTGACCGGGACATGGGGGGATGAGCAGTTCTTC.

The chain couples TRBV9 to TRBJ2-3; D is ambiguous. The germline CDR1 and CDR2 sequences are SGDLS and YYNGEE. The CDR3 extends over 16 amino acids. V lost 0 bases, J lost 6 bases, and 17 bases lay in between. CDR3 sequence (DNA): TGTGCCAGCAGCGTAGTATCGCAGCCGCAAGGGGATACGCAGTATTTT. This sequence encodes CASSVVSQPQGDTQYF. Together with reference TRBV9 and TRBJ2-3, the CDR3 gives the full variable domain: DSGVTQTPKHLITATGQRVTLRCSPRSGDLSVYWYQQSLDQGLQFLIQYYNGEERAKGNILERFSAQQFPDLHSELNLSSLELGDSALYFCASSVVSQPQGDTQYFGPGTRLTVL.

The chain carries TRBV27 and TRBJ2-7; 7 bases match TRBD1. V lost 5 bases to trimming and J lost 1 base; unmatched junction nucleotides: 8. Per germline, CDR1 MNHEY and CDR2 SMNVEV (reference sequence). This CDR3 region has 15 residues. The chain's CDR3 is CASSPYTTGSYEQYF. The CDR3 DNA reads as TGTGCCAGCAGTCCATATACGACAGGGTCCTACGAGCAGTACTTC.

This clone was counted a few times. J is TRBJ1-1 and V is TRBV27; D is undetermined. V was trimmed by 6 bases and J by 0 bases, leaving 8 bases between them. Germline lookup yields CDR1 MNHEY and CDR2 SMNVEV (reference sequence). The CDR3 totals 13 residues. The chain's CDR3 is CASRPNLNTEAFF. The CDR3 nucleotides are TGTGCCAGCAGACCTAACTTGAACACTGAAGCTTTCTTT.

The CDR3 here is CASSEGRQTDTQYF. The CDR3 nucleotides read TGTGCCAGCAGCGAGGGACGGCAGACAGATACGCAGTATTTT. The chain combines TRBV9 with TRBJ2-3; D tentatively reads TRBD1 or TRBD2 (5 bases each). CDR3 length: 14 amino acids. CDR1 and CDR2 (germline): SGDLS, YYNGEE. V lost 3 bases, J lost 3 bases, and 11 bases lay in between.